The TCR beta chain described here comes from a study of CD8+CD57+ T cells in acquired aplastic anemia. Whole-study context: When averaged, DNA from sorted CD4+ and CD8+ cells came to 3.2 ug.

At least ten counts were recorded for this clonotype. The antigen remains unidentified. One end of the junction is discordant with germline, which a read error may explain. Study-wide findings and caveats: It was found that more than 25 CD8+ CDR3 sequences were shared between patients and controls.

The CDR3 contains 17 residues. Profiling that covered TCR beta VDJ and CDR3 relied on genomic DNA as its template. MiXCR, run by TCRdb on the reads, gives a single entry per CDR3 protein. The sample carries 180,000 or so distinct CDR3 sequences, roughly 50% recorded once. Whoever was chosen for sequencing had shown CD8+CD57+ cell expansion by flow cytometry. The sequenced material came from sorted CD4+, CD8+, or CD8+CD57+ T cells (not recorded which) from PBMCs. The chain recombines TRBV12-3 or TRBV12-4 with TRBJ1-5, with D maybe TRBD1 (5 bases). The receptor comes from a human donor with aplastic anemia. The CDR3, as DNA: TGTGCCAGCAGCTTAGCTGGGACGGACCCCCGGAATCAGCCCCAGCATTTT. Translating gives CASSLAGTDPRNQPQHF.